The clone carrying this T cell receptor (beta chain) was seen ten or more times. Antigen specificity is unknown. TCRdb called the 5' RACE reads again in MiXCR, with one record for every CDR3 protein. The data hold tens of thousands of distinct CDR3 sequences, with 5.5% to 6% observed a single time. The data were obtained in a study of early T cells in non-severe SARS-CoV-2 infection. Study in general: Investigators sequenced bulk RNA drawn from unsorted whole blood, and chains remained unpaired.

The CDR3 loop spans 15 amino acids. The germline V gene has CDR1 DFQATT and CDR2 SNEGSKA (reference sequence). Trimming took off 6 bases at V and 4 bases at J, with 21 bases between the two ends. Study results and caveats: VDJdb-based matching was biased toward anti-spike CD8 responses and missed private and CD4 specificities.

The chain recombines TRBV20-1 with TRBJ2-5, with D possibly TRBD2 on 6 matching bases. The specimen sequenced was whole blood. This clonotype was sampled from an adult who was a healthcare worker with PCR-confirmed SARS-CoV-2 infection or an uninfected control (not recorded which). The CDR3 sequence: CSADAVGGLGETQYF. The CDR3, as DNA: TGCAGTGCGGACGCGGTCGGGGGATTGGGAGAGACCCAGTACTTC.